Each of the 20 T cell receptor beta chains below was sequenced from the same sample in a study of T cells in women clearing cervical HPV infection (dated by TCRdb to the late 2010s). Libraries were made using the immunoSEQ multiplex PCR assay. TCRdb provides this immuneACCESS table in a form limited to in-frame rearrangements. Some clones are lacking; in checked studies, under half of them reflect an unresolved V gene, and why the rest are absent is not known. The sample's table lists a count of around 22,000 clones. The top ten clones comprise approximately 12% of the sample. Sequenced input: blood buffy coat. All receptors come from a woman aged 18-70 years with a cervical HPV16 infection that either progressed to CIN3+ or cleared (not recorded which).

Comment on this clone: The CDR3 goes on 3 residues after the read ends, and that part is filled in from the germline J gene. The chain joins TRBV20-1 to TRBJ2-1; tentatively, D is TRBD1 (5 bases). Germline CDR1 and CDR2: DFQATT and SNEGSKA (reference sequence). This CDR3 contains 14 residues. The V end lost 2 bases, the J end lost 5 bases, and 13 bases lay between the germline ends. The CDR3: CSARWWGRNNEQFF. Incomplete CDR3 DNA: TGCAGTGCTAGATGGTGGGGCCGTAACAATGAG.

Of note for this clone: The CDR3 goes on 3 residues after the read ends, and that part is filled in from the germline J gene. V and J are TRBV19 and TRBJ2-3, with 13 bases that match TRBD2. This CDR3 spans 15 amino acids. The germline gives CDR1 LNHDA, CDR2 SQIVND (reference sequence). V gave up 6 bases and J gave up 2 bases; unmatched junction bases: 2. The CDR3 bases that were read are TGTGCCAGTAGCGGACTAGCGGGGGTCACAGATACG. It codes for CASSGLAGVTDT. The full CDR3 is CASSGLAGVTDTQYF.

A note on this clone: Sequencing ends 3 residues short of the CDR3 end; the germline J gene provides the rest. The chain links TRBV18 to TRBJ1-2, with no clear D. The germline V gene encodes CDR1 KGHSH and CDR2 LQKENI. This CDR3 is 15 amino acids long. The part of the CDR3 DNA that was read is TGTGCCAGCTCACCATTTTCCAGCGGGAGCGACGAC. Translation: CASSPFSSGSDD. The whole CDR3 sequence reads CASSPFSSGSDDYTF.

To note about this clone: The read gets to within 3 residues of the CDR3 end, and the germline J gene fills in the rest. The chain has TRBV5-1 and TRBJ2-6; D might be TRBD2 (5 bases). Germline V gene lookup returns CDR1 SGHRS and CDR2 YFSETQ. The ends were cut back, 1 base at V and 4 bases at J, with 15 bases in the middle. The CDR3 sequence is 17 residues long. CDR3 DNA, as far as it was read: TGCGCCAGCAGCTTGCGAAGCGCCACGGGGGGGGCCAACGTC. Translated: CASSLRSATGGANV. Given in full, the CDR3 is CASSLRSATGGANVLTF.

In terms of frequency, this clone is medium-sized. The read terminates 3 residues before the CDR3 end, so the remaining end is supplied by the germline J gene. V and J are TRBV7-6 and TRBJ2-7; D is perhaps TRBD2 (5 bases). V was cut by 3 bases and J by 6 bases, with 9 bases left in between. The CDR3 consists of 12 residues. Germline V CDR1 and CDR2: SGHVS, FNYEAQ. CDR3 sequence: CASSFIAREQYF. The CDR3 DNA, read in part, is TGTGCCAGCAGCTTTATAGCGCGCGAG. The full variable domain, completed using reference TRBV7-6 and TRBJ2-7, is GAGVSQSPRYKVTKRGQDVALRCDPISGHVSLYWYRQALGQGPEFLTYFNYEAQQDKSGLPNDRFSAERPEGSISTLTIQRTEQRDSAMYRCASSFIAREQYFGPGTRLTVT.

Worth noting for this clone: The observed sequence ends 3 residues before the CDR3 terminus, with the missing tail filled in from the germline J gene. The chain recombines TRBV27 with TRBJ2-7; TRBD2 matches at 7 bases. Germline loops: CDR1 MNHEY, CDR2 SMNVEV (reference sequence). The CDR3 consists of 17 residues. The J segment lost 3 bases and the V segment lost 0 bases, leaving 11 bases of the junction unmatched. CDR3 amino acids: CASSLSGLRGTFYEQYF. The CDR3 bases that were read are TGTGCCAGCAGTTTATCGGGGTTGCGGGGGACCTTCTACGAG.

Regarding this clone: Sequencing ends 3 residues short of the CDR3 end; the germline J gene provides the rest. The V and J genes are TRBV2 and TRBJ1-4; no definite D call. Germline V gives CDR1 SNHLY, CDR2 FYNNEI. The V end was cut by 4 bases, the J end by 5 bases, with 11 bases between. CDR3 length equals 14 residues. CDR3 DNA, as far as it was read: TGTGCCAGCAGTGCTTTGGGCAGGAATGAAAAA. Its protein is CASSALGRNEK. The full CDR3 reads CASSALGRNEKLFF.

Comment on this clone: The CDR3 end lies 3 residues beyond the end of the read and is filled in from the germline J gene. The chain has TRBV12-3 or TRBV12-4 and TRBJ2-4, with TRBD2 identical over 8 bases. The CDR3 spans 18 residues. Trimming cost V 5 bases and J 0 bases; bases outside gene matches: 12. The CDR3 protein is CASSITGGGILAKNIQYF. Partial CDR3 DNA: TGTGCCAGCAGTATCACGGGGGGGGGTATACTAGCCAAAAACATT.

On this clone: The observed sequence ends 3 residues before the CDR3 terminus, with the missing tail filled in from the germline J gene. The J gene is TRBJ1-2, the V gene TRBV5-1; perhaps TRBD1 as D (5 bases). CDR3 size: 13 residues. Looked up from germline, CDR1 is SGHRS and CDR2 is YFSETQ. The CDR3 DNA, read in part, is TGCGCCAGCAGAGTAGACAGCCCCTACGAC. Translating it yields CASRVDSPYD. The entire CDR3 protein is CASRVDSPYDYTF.

With respect to this clone: The missing CDR3 end, 3 residues past where the read stops, is filled in from the germline J gene. V is TRBV5-1 and J is TRBJ2-3, with D tentatively TRBD2 (5 bases). The germline V gene has CDR1 SGHRS and CDR2 YFSETQ. Trimming left V 4 bases short and J 3 bases short, with 15 bases between. The CDR3 runs 15 residues. CDR3 in amino acids: CASSLRQGGTDTQYF. CDR3 DNA (partial): TGCGCCAGCAGCCTGAGACAAGGCGGGACAGATACG.

Remarks on this clone: The CDR3 end lies 3 residues beyond the end of the read and is filled in from the germline J gene. The chain links TRBV29-1 to TRBJ1-2; TRBD1 matches 7 bases. The CDR3 has 14 residues. V was clipped by 6 bases and J by 2 bases; unmatched bases: 9. CDR1 SQVTM and CDR2 ANQGSEA come from the germline V gene. The CDR3 is CSVTTGARNYGYTF. Incomplete CDR3 DNA: TGCAGCGTCACAACAGGGGCACGAAACTATGGC. The variable domain in full, with the rest retrieved from reference TRBV29-1 and TRBJ1-2, is SAVISQKPSRDICQRGTSLTIQCQVDSQVTMMFWYRQQPGQSLTLIATANQGSEATYESGFVIDKFPISRPNLTFSTLTVSNMSPEDSSIYLCSVTTGARNYGYTFGSGTRLTVV.

In the case of this clone: The CDR3 end is not reached by the read, which stops 3 residues before it; the germline J gene fills it in. The chain combines TRBV11-2 with TRBJ1-1; D call uncertain. The ends were cut back, 5 bases at V and 4 bases at J, with 11 bases in the middle. CDR3 length equals 13 residues. Per the germline V gene, CDR1 is SGHAT and CDR2 is FQNNGV. The chain's CDR3 is CASSLEHGTEAFF. CDR3 DNA (partial): TGTGCCAGCAGCCTTGAGCACGGCACTGAA.

As for this clone: From the germline J gene comes the end of the CDR3, since the read stops 3 residues before it. The J gene is TRBJ2-7, the V gene TRBV4-2; TRBD2 matches 8 bases. V dropped 0 bases and J dropped 0; count of bases not matched to a gene: 4. Germline-derived CDR1 and CDR2 are LGHNA and YNFKEQ. CDR3 length: 16 amino acids. CDR3 protein: CASSQEAGGLSYEQYF. CDR3 DNA, as far as it was read: TGTGCCAGCAGCCAAGAGGCGGGGGGACTCTCCTACGAG.

This clone is labeled medium-sized based on frequency. The read ends 3 residues before the CDR3 terminus; that terminus is restored from the germline J gene. The sample holds other DNA sequences that translate to the same CDR3. The rearrangement links TRBV18 to TRBJ2-5; D unclear. The V end lost 0 bases, the J end lost 2 bases, and 7 bases lay between the germline ends. The CDR3 has 14 amino acids. The germline V gene encodes CDR1 KGHSH and CDR2 LQKENI. The CDR3 reads CASSPPSLQETQYF. Partial CDR3 DNA: TGTGCCAGCTCACCACCGTCGTTACAAGAGACC.

Comments on this clone: The read ends 3 residues before the CDR3 terminus; that terminus is restored from the germline J gene. The V call is TRBV19, the J call TRBJ1-5; 7 nucleotides line up with TRBD1. Trimming cost V 7 bases and J 7 bases; bases outside gene matches: 13. CDR3 length: 15 amino acids. Germline V lookup: CDR1 LNHDA, CDR2 SQIVND (reference sequence). CDR3 in amino acids: CASTGGRGRGQPQHF. The CDR3 bases that were read are TGTGCCAGTACGGGTGGAAGGGGGCGAGGGCAGCCC.

As concerns this clone: The read ends 3 residues shy of where the CDR3 ends; the end is completed using the germline J gene. The J gene is TRBJ1-2, the V gene TRBV7-9, with D possibly TRBD1 on 5 matching bases. CDR3 length: 14 amino acids. The germline gives CDR1 SEHNR, CDR2 FQNEAQ (reference sequence). CDR3 DNA (partial): TGTGCCAGCAGCTTCCGGGACTCGCTGGACGAC. It codes for CASSFRDSLDD. The complete CDR3 protein is CASSFRDSLDDYTF. The full variable domain, in which reference TRBV7-9 and TRBJ1-2 provide the parts outside the CDR3, is DTGVSQNPRHKITKRGQNVTFRCDPISEHNRLYWYRQTLGQGPEFLTYFQNEAQLEKSRLLSDRFSAERPKGSFSTLEIQRTEQGDSAMYLCASSFRDSLDDYTFGSGTRLTVV.

Regarding this clone: The sequence runs out 3 residues before the end of the CDR3; the remainder is reconstructed from the germline J gene. The chain has TRBV11-3 and TRBJ2-3, with a weak D call TRBD1 (7 bases). The ends were cut back, 5 bases at V and 2 bases at J, with 14 bases in the middle. Per germline, CDR1 SGHNT and CDR2 YENEEA. This CDR3 has 15 residues. Partial CDR3 DNA: TGTGCCAGCAGCCGACAGGGAGGAAACACAGATACG. Residues: CASSRQGGNTDT. The full CDR3 is CASSRQGGNTDTQYF.

Notes on this clone: The read stops 3 residues short of the end of the CDR3; the missing end is completed from the germline J gene. The J gene is TRBJ2-7, the V gene TRBV20-1, with 8 positions matching TRBD2. Germline CDR1 DFQATT, CDR2 SNEGSKA (reference sequence). Trimming removed 4 bases from V and 2 bases from J; junction bases left unmatched: 10. This CDR3 contains 15 residues. The CDR3 loop reads CSANAEGGGTYEQYF. The sequenced part of the CDR3 DNA is TGCAGTGCTAATGCCGAGGGCGGGGGGACCTACGAG.

Regarding this clone: The DNA ends 3 residues before the CDR3 does, and the rest of the CDR3 is filled in from the germline J gene. The genes are TRBV5-6 and TRBJ1-1; maybe TRBD1 (5 bases). Germline lookup yields CDR1 SGHDT and CDR2 YYEEEE. V was trimmed by 1 base and J by 6 bases, leaving 10 bases between them. The CDR3 length is 13 residues. Partial CDR3 DNA: TGTGCCAGCAGCTTGCGGCAGGGTTCTGAA. It is translated as CASSLRQGSE. The CDR3 as a whole reads CASSLRQGSEAFF.

A note on this clone: The read comes to an end 3 residues before the CDR3 does, leaving the germline J gene to fill in the end. V is TRBV19 and J is TRBJ2-4, with D possibly TRBD1 on 6 matching bases. V was cut by 5 bases and J by 3 bases, with 11 bases left in between. The CDR3 consists of 14 residues. Germline CDR1 is LNHDA and CDR2 is SQIVND (reference sequence). The covered CDR3 bases are TGTGCCAGTAGTGAGGGCAGGGGCAAAAACATT. The encoded protein is CASSEGRGKNI. The complete CDR3 reads CASSEGRGKNIQYF.